The 18 T cell receptor beta chains below come from one sample, sequenced in a study of T cell responses to AZD1222 COVID-19 vaccine. Clones were sequenced by immunoSEQ multiplex PCR, and TCRdb holds only the in-frame ones, with some missing. Counted here are about 140,000 clones, 80% to 95% occurring once; the ten biggest clones make up roughly 3.6%. Here the sequenced sample was peripheral blood, taken 28 days after the second AZD1222 dose. These receptors were taken from an adult who received the AZD1222 COVID-19 vaccine.

This clone was seen once. The chain recombines TRBV7-9 with TRBJ1-4; TRBD1 matches at 7 bases. Looked up from germline, CDR1 is SEHNR and CDR2 is FQNEAQ (reference sequence). Trimming removed 11 bases from V and 5 bases from J; junction bases left unmatched: 11. This CDR3 spans 14 amino acids. CDR3: CAASRTGQNEKLFF. The DNA of the CDR3 is TGTGCCGCGAGCCGGACAGGACAAAATGAAAAACTGTTTTTT.

V is TRBV18 and J is TRBJ1-1, with 7 positions matching TRBD1. CDR1 and CDR2 (germline): KGHSH, LQKENI. Trimming removed 4 bases from V and 1 base from J; junction bases left unmatched: 6. This CDR3 has 15 residues. CDR3 sequence: CASSQGAVRNTEAFF. CDR3 bases: TGTGCCAGCTCACAGGGGGCAGTAAGGAACACTGAAGCTTTCTTT.

The rearrangement joins TRBV7-9 to TRBJ1-2; the match to TRBD1 covers 11 bases. V dropped 5 bases and J dropped 8; count of bases not matched to a gene: 10. CDR1 and CDR2 from the germline V gene are SEHNR and FQNEAQ (reference sequence). The CDR3 loop spans 15 amino acids. In DNA form, the CDR3 reads TGTGCCAGCAGCGCCGGGACAGGGGGTGAAGGAGGCTACACCTTC. This gives the protein CASSAGTGGEGGYTF.

This clone turned up a few times. The rearrangement links TRBV30 to TRBJ1-2; no definite D call. V was shortened by 1 base and J by 8 bases, with 11 bases between the two germline ends. The CDR3 loop spans 12 amino acids. Germline V gene sequence: CDR1 GTSNPN, CDR2 SVGIG (reference sequence). CDR3 sequence: CAWSGRRNGYTF. CDR3 coding DNA: TGTGCCTGGAGTGGGCGGAGAAACGGCTACACCTTC.

The genes are TRBV28 and TRBJ1-6; possible D gene TRBD1, 5 bases. Germline values: CDR1 MDHEN, CDR2 SYDVKM. V dropped 7 bases and J dropped 1 base, with 14 bases sitting between them. This CDR3 region has 16 residues. The DNA of the CDR3 is TGTGCCAGCACCGACTCCCAGGGTTCCTATAATTCACCCCTCCACTTT. This sequence encodes CASTDSQGSYNSPLHF.

The gene calls are TRBV13 and TRBJ1-6; D is unclear. CDR3 length: 17 amino acids. Per the germline V gene, CDR1 is PRHDT and CDR2 is FYEKMQ (reference sequence). Trimming cost V 1 base and J 7 bases, with 17 bases left between them. CDR3 nucleotides: TGTGCCAGCAGCTTAGTCGGAGGGTTGCTCCCGAATTCACCCCTCCACTTT. It yields the protein CASSLVGGLLPNSPLHF.

The chain is built from TRBV20-1 and TRBJ1-3; no clear D. Looked up from germline, CDR1 is DFQATT and CDR2 is SNEGSKA (reference sequence). Deletions cut 3 bases from V and 4 bases from J, with 4 bases between. The CDR3 is 11 residues long. The CDR3: CSASLGNTIYF. In DNA form, the CDR3 reads TGCAGTGCTAGTTTGGGAAACACCATATATTTT.

The chain employs TRBV12-3 or TRBV12-4 and TRBJ2-1, with TRBD1 identical over 7 bases. J was trimmed by 8 bases and V by 2 bases; bases with no gene match: 3. This CDR3 comprises 13 residues. CDR3 nucleotide sequence: TGTGCCAGCAGTTTATTAACAGGGGATGAGCAGTTCTTC. This translates into CASSLLTGDEQFF.

This clone was recorded only once. The sample holds other DNA sequences that translate to the same CDR3. The rearrangement links TRBV28 to TRBJ1-2; the match to TRBD1 covers 7 bases. This CDR3 spans 12 amino acids. Germline CDR1 and CDR2: MDHEN and SYDVKM. V dropped 5 bases and J dropped 8; count of bases not matched to a gene: 5. The CDR3 coding sequence is TGTGCCAGCAGTCAGACAGGGTTGGGCTACACCTTC. This codes for CASSQTGLGYTF.

This chain connects TRBV5-4 to TRBJ1-3; the match to TRBD1 covers 9 bases. Germline lookup yields CDR1 SGHNT and CDR2 YYREEE (reference sequence). V dropped 4 bases and J dropped 2; count of bases not matched to a gene: 7. CDR3 length equals 16 residues. DNA of the CDR3: TGTGCCAGCAGCCCTGGGGGACAGGGCACTGGAAACACCATATATTTT. It yields the protein CASSPGGQGTGNTIYF.

V and J are TRBV5-1 and TRBJ2-1; TRBD1 agrees at 8 bases. Germline V gene lookup returns CDR1 SGHRS and CDR2 YFSETQ. The V and J ends lost 4 bases and 7 bases, in that order; junction bases with no gene match: 4. The CDR3 length is 13 residues. This chain's CDR3 is CASSSWDRNEQFF. CDR3 DNA: TGCGCCAGCAGCAGTTGGGACAGGAATGAGCAGTTCTTC.

This clone was detected only a few times. This chain joins TRBV5-4 and TRBJ1-1; D not resolved. Germline CDR1 SGHNT, CDR2 YYREEE (reference sequence). Trimming shortened V by 5 bases and J by 1 base, and 9 bases separated the two germline ends. The CDR3 contains 13 residues. CDR3: CASRLRANTEAFF. CDR3 nucleotides: TGTGCCAGCAGACTTAGGGCGAACACTGAAGCTTTCTTT.

The chain has TRBV4-1 and TRBJ2-3, with TRBD2 matching over 9 bases. The CDR3 totals 18 residues. Germline values: CDR1 MGHRA, CDR2 YSYEKL. Trimming took 0 bases from V and 2 from J; bases not matched to a gene: 9. In DNA form, the CDR3 reads TGCGCCAGCAGCCAAGATCATCTTTCTAGCGGGACCACAGATACGCAGTATTTT. It specifies CASSQDHLSSGTTDTQYF.

V gene TRBV18 combines with J gene TRBJ2-7; D call uncertain. The CDR3 is 13 amino acids. Trimming took 2 bases from V and 2 from J, leaving 7 bases between them. CDR1 and CDR2 (germline): KGHSH, LQKENI. CDR3 amino acids: CASSPVQTYEQYF. The CDR3 nucleotides are TGTGCCAGCTCACCAGTACAGACCTACGAGCAGTACTTC.

This clone has only one observation. V and J are TRBV7-3 and TRBJ2-3; the match to TRBD2 covers 12 bases. Trimming cost V 2 bases and J 9 bases; bases outside gene matches: 3. The CDR3 has 14 residues. The germline V gene encodes CDR1 SGHTA and CDR2 FQGTGA. CDR3 nucleotides: TGTGCCAGCAGCTTACTGGGGACTAGCGGGACGCAGTATTTT. Translation: CASSLLGTSGTQYF.

Comment on this clone: The sample has other DNA sequences that encode this CDR3 too. The chain recombines TRBV28 with TRBJ2-7; tentatively, D is TRBD1 or TRBD2 (6 bases each). The CDR3 is made up of 15 amino acids. Germline CDR1 MDHEN, CDR2 SYDVKM. The germline V and J ends were trimmed by 1 base and 0 bases, with 10 bases remaining between them. CDR3 nucleotide sequence: TGTGCCAGCAGTTTATCCGGGGGCATCTCCTACGAGCAGTACTTC. This codes for CASSLSGGISYEQYF.

J is TRBJ2-5 and V is TRBV24-1; D perhaps matches TRBD1 (8 bases). The CDR3 totals 16 residues. V gave up 3 bases and J gave up 4 bases, with 17 bases separating them. Germline lookup yields CDR1 KGHDR and CDR2 SFDVKD. CDR3 bases: TGTGCCACCAGTGATGGGCGACAGGGGAGGGTAGAGACCCAGTACTTC. Protein: CATSDGRQGRVETQYF.

The genes are TRBV7-2 and TRBJ1-1; TRBD1 is a possible D gene (6 bases). Per the germline V gene, CDR1 is SGHTA and CDR2 is FQGNSA. The CDR3 has 15 residues. V shed 1 base and J shed 2 bases, with 11 bases lying between them. CDR3 in amino acids: CASSLGGGLNTEAFF. The CDR3 bases are TGTGCCAGCAGCTTAGGAGGGGGGCTCAACACTGAAGCTTTCTTT. Drawing the rest from reference TRBV7-2 and TRBJ1-1, the complete variable domain is GAGVSQSPSNKVTEKGKDVELRCDPISGHTALYWYRQSLGQGLEFLIYFQGNSAPDKSGLPSDRFSAERTGGSVSTLTIQRTQQEDSAVYLCASSLGGGLNTEAFFGQGTRLTVV.